This T cell receptor (beta chain) was identified during a study of cytomegalovirus exposure and HLA in healthy donors (dated by TCRdb to 2015 to 2018). Study-level background: According to an earlier analysis of several hundred of the donors, about 179 million T cells yielded over 100 million unique TCR beta sequences and about 300 Gb of sequence data. An early release that covered approximately 600 HLA-typed donors contained approximately 300 gigabases of sequencing data and tens of millions of unique TCR sequences. The genetic ancestry cluster associated with self-reported Caucasian donors included about 84% of the roughly 360 genotyped donors. The study aimed to test whether signatures of past pathogen exposure could be identified by cataloging public T cell receptors. The study profiled the T cell repertoires of hundreds of subjects by immunosequencing and related them to cytomegalovirus serostatus. Along with the approximately 700-subject first cohort, a separate validation cohort of over 90 different subjects was used. To predict cytomegalovirus infection status, the study combined high-throughput TCR immunosequencing, statistical association of individual TCRs with disease status, and machine learning. A later analysis re-examined previously published TCR beta repertoires from around 670 donors and added high-resolution HLA genotyping to investigate patterns of TCR occurrence. In the later analysis, no new phenotypic data were used to find candidate immune exposures; instead, reliance was placed on TCR beta sequences and their occurrence across donors. An earlier analysis of some 500 of the donors used high-throughput TCR beta sequencing to judge whether each TCR beta V gene segment behaved as functional or pseudogenic. Alongside the repertoire data, information on donor age, sex, ethnicity and CMV serostatus was compiled. Genome-wide SNP genotypes for about three fifths of the roughly 670 donors were used in a later genetic analysis, which treated that subset as a discovery cohort. Every repertoire in the discovery cohort had been generated on one and the same sequencing platform. HLA typing included class I and class II loci at four-digit resolution. Typing coverage varied by locus: roughly 629-640 donors for A, B, C, DRB1 and DQB1; more than 500 for DQA1; nearly 610 for DPA1; some 470 for DPB1. About 5 DR-DQ haplotypes were handled as single units for association and clustering, since linkage in the cohort was strong. Among 398 genotyped donors of the cohort, an average of 235,054 unique TCR beta nucleotide sequences were sequenced per donor, roughly a sixth of them non-productive.

Study-level results and caveats: According to a later analysis, most CMV-associated TCR beta chains appeared to be HLA-restricted, and the HLA associations seemed to be driven largely by CMV exposure. A later genetic analysis reported fewer N-insertions in productive TCRs among donors in an Asian-associated ancestry cluster than the roughly 700-donor mean. Correlated functional status among segregating V segments might reflect linkage disequilibrium, but an unknown experimental factor could not be ruled out. A further reported finding was that TCR beta sequences accurately predicted the HLA-A and HLA-B alleles for most subjects in the first cohort. In the study, some 160 TCR beta chains were listed as associated with cytomegalovirus. A few of the identified cytomegalovirus-associated TCR beta chains were confirmed in vitro to be specific for cytomegalovirus antigens. A group of highly shared sequence variants was considered likely to be a technical artifact of the sequencing pipeline. A later genetic analysis associated a missense DCLRE1C variant with V-gene and J-gene trimming of TCR beta chains, and an independent cohort replicated the association. Because HLA typing was missing for some donors at each locus, association tests included only the typed subset. The presence/absence analyses assumed that sequencing depth was roughly uniform across donors, and that assumption may not be true. Broadly in line with IMGT annotations, most TCR beta V segments showed up in productive rearrangements about 87% or about 30% of the time in an earlier analysis of a few hundred of the donors. Immune exposure information for the cohort was limited to CMV serostatus. In a later analysis, the rate of TCR association differed among HLA loci, with DRB1 alleles having the most associated TCRs and HLA-C alleles having the fewest. The authors suggested that the approach could potentially be extended to other disease states and immunological phenotypes. Specific HLA alleles were associated with over 15,000 TCR beta sequences at a false discovery rate of 0.05 in a later analysis. Because counts were too low, around 17 rarely observed V segments, including chromosome 9 orphons, were left out of the earlier analysis of approximately 580 of the donors. A later analysis found that HLA-associated TCR beta chains were more clonally expanded and had lower generation probabilities than equally common non-associated chains. Strong co-occurrence of HLA alleles, especially DR and DQ, made assigning TCR associations to individual alleles difficult. Cytomegalovirus status was reported to be diagnosed by the classifier with high specificity and sensitivity in both the original and validation cohorts. In a later analysis, several top co-occurrence clusters were reported to appear linked to parvovirus B19, influenza, CMV and Epstein-Barr virus. This cohort had only TCR beta chains sequenced, and the lack of alpha or paired-chain data limited which features could be detected. Across donors, most TCR sequences were observed very rarely, whereas some public TCRs were present in many individuals.

The cohort was made up of hundreds of healthy bone marrow donors. All cohort members were sampled while nominally healthy, although unrecorded immune exposures were likely present. The donor tested CMV seronegative, placing the donor among the roughly 340 seronegative members of the cohort. A peripheral blood sample was provided by each donor, and peripheral blood mononuclear cells were used for TCR beta sequencing. Genomic DNA was extracted from the blood cell samples with the Qiagen DNeasy Blood Extraction Kit. Library generation was performed with the immunoSEQ multiplex PCR assay. For the multiplex PCR, a mixture combining 60 forward primers for TCR Vbeta segments and 13 reverse primers for TCR Jbeta segments was used. The CDR3 region of rearranged TCR beta genes was amplified from genomic DNA by a multiplex PCR assay. The amplified TCR beta libraries were sequenced on the Illumina HiSeq System as 87-base-pair reads. The authors' analysis ran thus. A later analysis tallied 75 million to 85 million unique TCR beta chains across the 550 to 850 repertoires, and some 10 million of those chains were shared by two or more donors. To remove PCR and sequencing errors, raw reads were error-corrected and collapsed into unique sequences using a nearest-neighbor algorithm that merged closely related sequences. V, D and J gene segments were assigned by aligning CDR3 sequences to IMGT reference sequences. For a sequence to be retained, a match of at least six nucleotides was required to both a V gene segment and a J gene segment. Rearrangements were classified as productive when the CDR3 lacked stop codons and remained in frame with V and J, and all other rearrangements were classified as non-productive. CDR3 was defined according to IMGT convention as the region running from the second conserved V-encoded cysteine to the conserved J-encoded phenylalanine. Sequences without an unambiguous match to a single V gene segment were excluded from the earlier analysis of 450 to 650 of the donors. In an earlier analysis of 450 to 750 of the donors, a V segment was called functional when productive rearrangements were above 56.7%, and segregating when the standard deviation between donors exceeded 5%. To diagnose cytomegalovirus status from the catalog of TCR beta chain sequences, a statistical classification framework was built. In a later analysis, V and J genes were assigned by comparing TCR nucleotide sequences against IMGT/GENE-DB human TR gene sequences. Using the TCRdist pipeline, a later analysis assigned CDR3 sequences along with most-parsimonious VDJ recombination scenarios. In a later analysis, each TCR beta chain was defined by its CDR3 amino acid sequence together with its V-gene family, and reads without a unique V-gene family were excluded. A later analysis removed several hundred highly shared, low-generation-probability nucleotide sequences to deal with suspected cross-contamination and a sequencing artifact. In a later analysis, a clonal expansion index for each public chain was calculated from normalized within-repertoire ranks of inferred template counts. A later analysis computed generation probabilities with a VDJ recombination model fitted to out-of-frame rearrangements, and checked the results against IGoR. A later analysis scored TCR-TCR, TCR-HLA and TCR-CMV co-occurrence with hypergeometric tests, applying a repertoire-size bias correction to TCR pairs. A later analysis estimated false discovery rates by permuting HLA or CMV assignments 20 times. A later analysis grouped co-occurring TCRs with DBSCAN, adding TCRdist sequence similarity when clustering within HLA-allele-positive subsets. Co-occurrence clustering excluded repertoires with fewer than 30,000 or more than 120,000 public chains, plus five with anomalous nucleotide sharing. TCRdb re-hosts the immuneACCESS table, in-frame sequences only. Its copies lack some clones; in the studies checked, an unresolved V gene accounts for under half of them, and the cause for the rest is not known. The V and J calls and clone size were taken over from that table, and D and trimming were inferred from the DNA. Within this sample are 150,000 or so clones, with approximately 83% of them counted one time only. Clones ranked in the top ten supply 2.5% to 3.5% of the sample.

In its sample, this clone was seen a few times. Its antigen specificity is not known. No base-level quality is on record; no much larger clone is a single base apart. What was sequenced was PBMCs. The source is a male donor in good health and CMV-seronegative.

The CDR3 protein sequence reads: CATASVRGGYEQYF. The DNA sequence is given as TGTGCCACCGCATCGGTGAGGGGAGGCTACGAGCAGTACTTC. The chain is encoded by TRBV11-2 joined to TRBJ2-7, and the D gene may be TRBD2, 6 bases matching. The germline V gene gives CDR1 as SGHAT and CDR2 as FQNNGV. The CDR3 covers 14 residues, taking in both the cysteine and the phenylalanine. The kept DNA is CDR3 alone, 42 bases in frame from the first base. The junction carries 19 bases between V and J, which are trimmed by 10 bases and 3 bases respectively.